This TCR beta chain was identified in a study of blood T cells in healthy people across ages. Overall study findings and caveats: Across samples, TCR beta diversity tracked strongly with naive T cell percentage. The study could not conclusively compare naive and antigen-experienced cells, given its unsorted PBMCs. TCR beta diversity per million T cells fell roughly linearly with age.

This clonotype came up a few times. Its specificity is not known. The authors ran a second PCR of 7 to 11 cycles using a sample-barcoded 5' primer and a J-beta primer mix. Via MiXCR, TCRdb re-called the 5' RACE reads, giving one row per CDR3 protein. The sample shows approximately 800,000 distinct CDR3 sequences, 50% to 65% of them seen only once. Material: blood. The clonotype originates from an elderly man in good health.

CDR3 residues: CASSFGLADRYAYF. The CDR3 DNA reads as TGTGCCAGCAGTTTTGGGCTAGCCGACAGATACGCGTATTTT. V usage is TRBV12-3 or TRBV12-4 and J usage is TRBJ2-3; either TRBD1 or TRBD2 may supply D (5 bases each). Deletions cut 3 bases from V and 14 bases from J, with 21 bases between. This CDR3 spans 14 amino acids.